A selection of T cell receptor beta chains follows, all from one sample in a study of control samples from healthy donors and cancer patients. The method was immunoSEQ multiplex PCR; TCRdb's version includes in-frame clones alone and lacks a portion of them. The sample lists approximately 30,000 clones; 94% were seen once. Sequencing was done on a sample of blood. Source of these receptors: a man aged 55 to 69 in good health. CDR3s include the opening cysteine and the closing phenylalanine or tryptophan. Fields, in order: V gene, D gene, J gene, CDR3 protein, CDR3 DNA. A D gene is named only where the DNA matches it firmly.

V gene: TRBV27; D gene: NA; J gene: TRBJ1-4; CDR3 protein: CASSLSPGGDEKLFF; CDR3 DNA: TGTGCCAGCAGTTTATCACCGGGGGGGGATGAAAAACTGTTTTTT
V gene: TRBV4-1; D gene: NA; J gene: TRBJ2-5; CDR3 protein: CASSQDGGKRGTQYF; CDR3 DNA: TGCGCCAGCAGCCAAGATGGCGGGAAAAGGGGGACCCAGTACTTC
V gene: TRBV6-5; D gene: NA; J gene: TRBJ2-1; CDR3 protein: CASTGASLGEQFF; CDR3 DNA: TGTGCCAGCACGGGGGCCTCATTAGGTGAGCAGTTCTTC
V gene: TRBV3-1/TRBV3-2; D gene: NA; J gene: TRBJ2-7; CDR3 protein: CASSQGSFPGEQYF; CDR3 DNA: TGTGCCAGCAGCCAAGGATCCTTCCCGGGTGAGCAGTACTTC
V gene: TRBV9; D gene: TRBD1; J gene: TRBJ2-5; CDR3 protein: CASSVAGTGKETQYF; CDR3 DNA: TGTGCCAGCAGCGTAGCCGGGACAGGGAAGGAGACCCAGTACTTC
V gene: TRBV7-2; D gene: TRBD1; J gene: TRBJ1-4; CDR3 protein: CASSRYGTGDEKLFF; CDR3 DNA: TGTGCCAGCAGCCGCTACGGGACAGGGGATGAAAAACTGTTTTTT
V gene: TRBV29-1; D gene: NA; J gene: TRBJ1-2; CDR3 protein: CSVRVRQDYGYTF; CDR3 DNA: TGCAGCGTACGGGTCAGGCAGGACTATGGCTACACCTTC
V gene: TRBV7-9; D gene: NA; J gene: TRBJ1-3; CDR3 protein: CASSLVQGSGNTIYF; CDR3 DNA: TGTGCCAGCAGCTTAGTTCAAGGCTCTGGAAACACCATATATTTT
V gene: TRBV3-1/TRBV3-2; D gene: NA; J gene: TRBJ1-2; CDR3 protein: CASSQGGHYGYTF; CDR3 DNA: TGTGCCAGCAGCCAAGGGGGGCACTATGGCTACACCTTC
V gene: TRBV5-6; D gene: NA; J gene: TRBJ1-5; CDR3 protein: CASSYGHFPNQPQHF; CDR3 DNA: TGTGCCAGCAGCTACGGACACTTTCCCAATCAGCCCCAGCATTTT
V gene: TRBV10-1; D gene: NA; J gene: TRBJ1-5; CDR3 protein: CASSEIVGQNSNQPQHF; CDR3 DNA: TGCGCCAGCAGTGAGATCGTAGGGCAGAATAGCAATCAGCCCCAGCATTTT
V gene: TRBV29-1; D gene: TRBD1; J gene: TRBJ2-1; CDR3 protein: CSAEQGQGYEQFF; CDR3 DNA: TGCAGCGCGGAGCAGGGACAGGGTTATGAGCAGTTCTTC
V gene: TRBV6-5; D gene: NA; J gene: TRBJ2-6; CDR3 protein: CASGATGANVLTF; CDR3 DNA: TGTGCCAGCGGCGCAACTGGGGCCAACGTCCTGACTTTC
V gene: TRBV18; D gene: NA; J gene: TRBJ2-2; CDR3 protein: CASSPATGELFF; CDR3 DNA: TGTGCCAGCTCACCCGCCACCGGGGAGCTGTTTTTT